This T cell receptor beta chain was sequenced during a study of beta chain bispecific antibodies for T cell cancers. Study as a whole: HPB-ALL carried surface TRBV5-5, while Jurkat carried TRBV12-3. Broader study findings: The leukemia cells, rather than normal T cells, gave most of the targeted TRBV signal. Non-targeted, unrelated TRBV family members appeared unchanged. The TRBV12-3 share of total TRBV signal fell 97% to 99% after anti-TRBV12 rather than anti-CD19 exposure.

Expansion lasted 3 days, with either anti-CD3 antibody OKT3 or CD3/CD28 beads. Anti-TRBV12 bispecific coculture of Jurkat cells with normal T cells. Germline V gene data show CDR1 as SGHRS and CDR2 as YFSETQ. V was shortened by 5 bases and J by 2 bases, with 18 bases between the two germline ends. This CDR3 comprises 16 residues. TCRdb processed the 5' RACE reads anew with MiXCR; each CDR3 protein has one entry. The sample carries 20,000 to 25,000 distinct CDR3 sequences, more than 2% recorded once. This clonotype was found many times. Antigen specificity is unknown. This sequence was found in a human donor in good health. Some clones in this sample may be carry-over from other donors' samples. The sample here was healthy donor T cells cultured with leukemia cells, taken from a culture containing a bispecific antibody targeting TCR Vbeta12. V is TRBV5-1 and J is TRBJ2-3; D possibly corresponds to TRBD2 (6 bases). This CDR3 is CASRRRGSGFTDTQYF. In nucleotides, the CDR3 is TGCGCCAGCAGGCGTCGGGGGAGTGGATTCACAGATACGCAGTATTTT. Full variable domain (rest looked up from reference TRBV5-1 and TRBJ2-3): KAGVTQTPRYLIKTRGQQVTLSCSPISGHRSVSWYQQTPGQGLQFLFEYFSETQRNKGNFPGRFSGRQFSNSRSEMNVSTLELGDSALYLCASRRRGSGFTDTQYFGPGTRLTVL.